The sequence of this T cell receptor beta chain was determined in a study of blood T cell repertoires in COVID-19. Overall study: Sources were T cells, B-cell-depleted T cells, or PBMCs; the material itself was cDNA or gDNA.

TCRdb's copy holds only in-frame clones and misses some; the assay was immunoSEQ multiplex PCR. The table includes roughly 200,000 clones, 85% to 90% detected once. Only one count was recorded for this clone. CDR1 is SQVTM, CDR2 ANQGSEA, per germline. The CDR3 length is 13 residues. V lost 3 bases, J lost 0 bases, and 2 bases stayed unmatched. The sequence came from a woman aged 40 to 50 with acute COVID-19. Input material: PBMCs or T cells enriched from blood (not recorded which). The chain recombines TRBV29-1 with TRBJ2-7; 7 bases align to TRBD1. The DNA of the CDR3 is TGCAGCGTTGAGGGACAGAACTCCTACGAGCAGTACTTC. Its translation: CSVEGQNSYEQYF.